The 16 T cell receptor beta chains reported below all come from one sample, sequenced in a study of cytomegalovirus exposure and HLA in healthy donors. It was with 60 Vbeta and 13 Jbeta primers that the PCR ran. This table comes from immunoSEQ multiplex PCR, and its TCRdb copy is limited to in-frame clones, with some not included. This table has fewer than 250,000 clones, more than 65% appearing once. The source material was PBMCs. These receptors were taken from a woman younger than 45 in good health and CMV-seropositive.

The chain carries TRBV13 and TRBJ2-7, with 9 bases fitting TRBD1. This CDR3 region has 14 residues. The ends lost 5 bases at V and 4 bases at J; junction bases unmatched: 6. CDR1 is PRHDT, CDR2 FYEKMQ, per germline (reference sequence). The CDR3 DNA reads TGTGCCAGCAGCGGCCGGGACAGGGATTACGAGCAGTACTTC. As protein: CASSGRDRDYEQYF.

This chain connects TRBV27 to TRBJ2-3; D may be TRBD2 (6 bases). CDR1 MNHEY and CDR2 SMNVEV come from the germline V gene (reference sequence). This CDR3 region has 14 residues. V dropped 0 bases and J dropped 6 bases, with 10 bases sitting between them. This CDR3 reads CASSLSGGRDTQYF. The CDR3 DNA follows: TGTGCCAGCAGTTTATCCGGGGGTCGGGATACGCAGTATTTT.

The CDR3 spells CASRLLWETQYF. The CDR3 nucleotides read TGTGCAAGTCGCTTACTATGGGAGACCCAGTACTTC. This sequence joins TRBV12-2 and TRBJ2-5; the tabulated D call, TRBD2, remains unverified against the DNA. TRBV12-2 is deemed a pseudogene. The CDR3 has 12 residues.

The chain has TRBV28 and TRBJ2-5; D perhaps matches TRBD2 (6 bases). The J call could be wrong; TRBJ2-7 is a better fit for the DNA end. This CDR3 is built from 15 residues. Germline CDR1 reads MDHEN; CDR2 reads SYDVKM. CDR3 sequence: CASSLLGGGNYEQYF. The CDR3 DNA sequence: TGTGCCAGCAGTTTATTGGGTGGGGGGAACTACGAGCAGTACTTC.

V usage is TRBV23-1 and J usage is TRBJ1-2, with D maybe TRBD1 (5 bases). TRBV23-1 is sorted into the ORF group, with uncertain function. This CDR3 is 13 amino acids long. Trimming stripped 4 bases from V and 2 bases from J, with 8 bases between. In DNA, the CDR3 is TGCGCCAGCAGTCGCAGGGTAAACTATGGCTACACCTTC. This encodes CASSRRVNYGYTF.

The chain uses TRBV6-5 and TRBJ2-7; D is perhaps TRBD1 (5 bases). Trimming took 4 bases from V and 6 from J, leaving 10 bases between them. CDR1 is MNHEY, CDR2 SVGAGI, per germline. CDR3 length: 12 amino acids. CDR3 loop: CASSFAGIEQYF. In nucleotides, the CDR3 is TGTGCCAGCAGTTTCGCAGGGATCGAGCAGTACTTC.

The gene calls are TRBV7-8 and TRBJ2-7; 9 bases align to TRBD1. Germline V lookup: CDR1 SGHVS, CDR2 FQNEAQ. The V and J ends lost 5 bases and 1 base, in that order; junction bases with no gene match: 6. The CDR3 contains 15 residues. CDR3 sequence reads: CASSPGDRVSYEQYF. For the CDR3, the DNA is TGTGCCAGCAGCCCCGGGGACAGGGTATCCTACGAGCAGTACTTC.

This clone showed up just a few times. The CDR3 is CASIRDIHDEQFF. The CDR3 DNA reads TGTGCCAGCATCCGGGACATACATGATGAGCAGTTCTTC. The chain employs TRBV2 and TRBJ2-1, with D possibly being TRBD1 (6 bases). Per the germline V gene, CDR1 is SNHLY and CDR2 is FYNNEI. CDR3 length equals 13 residues. Deletions cut 7 bases from V and 8 bases from J, with 15 bases between.

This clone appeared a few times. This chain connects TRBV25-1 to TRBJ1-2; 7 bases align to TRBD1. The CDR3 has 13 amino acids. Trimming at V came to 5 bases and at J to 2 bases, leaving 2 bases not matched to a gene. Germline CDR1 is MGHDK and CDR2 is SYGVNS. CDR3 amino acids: CASSRDSNYGYTF. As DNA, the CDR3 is TGTGCCAGCAGTCGGGACAGCAACTATGGCTACACCTTC.

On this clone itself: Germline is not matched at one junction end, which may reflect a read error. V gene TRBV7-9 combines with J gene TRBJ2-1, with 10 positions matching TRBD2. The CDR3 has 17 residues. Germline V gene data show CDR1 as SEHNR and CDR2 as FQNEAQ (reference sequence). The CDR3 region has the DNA TGTTCCAGCAGCTTAGCCCCTAGCGGGGGTCCCTACAATGAGCAGTTCTTC. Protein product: CSSSLAPSGGPYNEQFF. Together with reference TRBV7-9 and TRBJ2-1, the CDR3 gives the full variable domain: DTGVSQNPRHKITKRGQNVTFRCDPISEHNRLYWYRQTLGQGPEFLTYFQNEAQLEKSRLLSDRFSAERPKGSFSTLEIQRTEQGDSAMYLCSSSLAPSGGPYNEQFFGPGTRLTVL.

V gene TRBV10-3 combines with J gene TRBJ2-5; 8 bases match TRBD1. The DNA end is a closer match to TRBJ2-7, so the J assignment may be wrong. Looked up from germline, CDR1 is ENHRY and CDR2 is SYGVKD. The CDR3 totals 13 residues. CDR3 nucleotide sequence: TGTGCCATCAGTGTAACAGGGGGCTACGAGCAGTACTTC. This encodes CAISVTGGYEQYF.

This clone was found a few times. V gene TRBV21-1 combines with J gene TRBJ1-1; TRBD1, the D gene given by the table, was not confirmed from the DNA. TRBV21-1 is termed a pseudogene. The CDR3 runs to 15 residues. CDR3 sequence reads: CASSTRTARGTEAFF. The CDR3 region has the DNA TGTGCCAGCAGCACCCGGACAGCCCGGGGCACTGAAGCTTTCTTT.

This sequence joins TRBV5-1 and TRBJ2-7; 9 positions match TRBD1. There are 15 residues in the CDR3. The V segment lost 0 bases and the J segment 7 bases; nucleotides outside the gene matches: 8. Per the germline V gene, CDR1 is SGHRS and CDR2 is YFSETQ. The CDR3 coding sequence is TGCGCCAGCAGCTTGGCCGGGACAGGGTCTTGGGAGCAGTACTTC. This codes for CASSLAGTGSWEQYF. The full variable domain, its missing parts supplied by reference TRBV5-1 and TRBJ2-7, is KAGVTQTPRYLIKTRGQQVTLSCSPISGHRSVSWYQQTPGQGLQFLFEYFSETQRNKGNFPGRFSGRQFSNSRSEMNVSTLELGDSALYLCASSLAGTGSWEQYFGPGTRLTVT.

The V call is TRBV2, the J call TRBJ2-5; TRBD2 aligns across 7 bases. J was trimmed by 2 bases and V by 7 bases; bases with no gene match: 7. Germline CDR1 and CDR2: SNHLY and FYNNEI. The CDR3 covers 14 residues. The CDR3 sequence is CASKRGLVQETQYF. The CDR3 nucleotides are TGTGCCAGCAAACGTGGACTAGTACAAGAGACCCAGTACTTC.

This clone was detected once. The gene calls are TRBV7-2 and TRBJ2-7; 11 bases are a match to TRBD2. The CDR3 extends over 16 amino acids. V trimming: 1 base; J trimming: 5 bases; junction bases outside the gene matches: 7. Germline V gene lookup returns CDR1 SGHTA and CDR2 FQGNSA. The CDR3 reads CASSLGYSGRVDEQYF. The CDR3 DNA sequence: TGTGCCAGCAGCTTAGGATATAGCGGGAGGGTCGACGAGCAGTACTTC.

In DNA form, the CDR3 reads TGTGCCAGTAGTATGGGCAACACTGAAGCTTTCTTT. This sequence encodes CASSMGNTEAFF. J is TRBJ1-1 and V is TRBV19; D gene uncertain. Germline lookup yields CDR1 LNHDA and CDR2 SQIVND (reference sequence). This CDR3 comprises 12 residues. V lost 3 bases and J lost 2, with 4 bases in between. Looking up the rest from reference TRBV19 and TRBJ1-1 gives the full variable domain: DGGITQSPKYLFRKEGQNVTLSCEQNLNHDAMYWYRQDPGQGLRLIYYSQIVNDFQKGDIAEGYSVSREKKESFPLTVTSAQKNPTAFYLCASSMGNTEAFFGQGTRLTVV.